One and the same sample provided the 4 T cell receptor beta chains below, sequenced in a study of blood T cell repertoires in COVID-19. Repertoires were generated with immunoSEQ multiplex PCR, while TCRdb's copy carries only in-frame clones and drops some. The table includes about 300,000 clones, about 91% detected once. The sequenced material came from peripheral blood. All receptors come from a woman aged 25-40 years who had recovered from COVID-19.

V and J are TRBV28 and TRBJ1-2; 11 bases line up with TRBD1. CDR1 and CDR2 (germline): MDHEN, SYDVKM. After removal of 2 bases from V and 4 bases from J, the junction contained 9 bases not matched to a gene. There are 17 residues in the CDR3. Here the CDR3 reads CASSLGGQGASTYGYTF. The CDR3 DNA is TGTGCCAGCAGTTTAGGCGGACAGGGGGCGTCCACCTATGGCTACACCTTC.

The chain's CDR3 is CASSLAPGGTEAFF. DNA of the CDR3: TGTGCCAGCAGCTTAGCACCGGGTGGCACTGAAGCTTTCTTT. V usage is TRBV7-2 and J usage is TRBJ1-1; no firm D call. V was pared by 0 bases and J by 4 bases, with 9 bases between. CDR1 and CDR2 from the germline V gene are SGHTA and FQGNSA. The CDR3 consists of 14 residues.

This rearrangement joins TRBV7-8 to TRBJ1-6; the D gene is possibly TRBD1 (6 bases). CDR1 SGHVS and CDR2 FQNEAQ come from the germline V gene. This CDR3 comprises 15 residues. The V and J ends lost 5 bases and 7 bases respectively, with 15 bases between them. This CDR3 is CASSRGQGNNSPLHF. CDR3 nucleotides: TGTGCCAGCAGCCGGGGGCAGGGTAACAATTCACCCCTCCACTTT.

The chain has TRBV15 and TRBJ1-6, with no clear D. The CDR3 covers 16 residues. The V and J ends lost 0 bases and 5 bases respectively, with 11 bases between them. Looked up from germline, CDR1 is LNHNV and CDR2 is YYDKDF (reference sequence). The CDR3 region is CATSRDLGVNNSPLHF. For the CDR3, the DNA is TGTGCCACCAGCAGAGATCTGGGAGTGAATAATTCACCCCTCCACTTT.